The clone carrying this T cell receptor (beta chain) has a single count. V lost 6 bases, J lost 0 bases, and 8 bases stayed unmatched. The CDR3 contains 15 residues. CDR1 and CDR2 (germline): GTSNPN, SVGIG (reference sequence). The data originate from a study of technical replicates of blood from a handful of donors. Using immunoSEQ multiplex PCR, the repertoire was profiled, and TCRdb retains in-frame clones only, with some absent. The table has 11,000 to 15,000 clones, less than 90% seen once. The sequenced sample was PBMCs. This clonotype was sampled from a human donor in good health. The V gene is TRBV30, the J gene TRBJ2-7; 10 bases are a match to TRBD2. The CDR3 region has the DNA TGTGCCTGCGAGCCCGGGACTAGCGTCTCCTACGAGCAGTACTTC. Amino acids: CACEPGTSVSYEQYF.